This T cell receptor (beta chain) was recovered during a study of blood T cell repertoires in COVID-19. The overall study: The samples span acute and convalescent COVID-19 from the United States, Italy and Spain. The analysed material was cDNA or gDNA that came from T cells, B-cell-depleted T cells, or PBMCs.

Per the original data handling: The authors estimated nucleated cell counts from reference gene primer amplification. Profiled with immunoSEQ multiplex PCR; TCRdb holds only in-frame clones, not every one. V, J and clone size were drawn from that table, and D and trimming were deduced from the DNA. The data show 18,000 or so clones, with around nine tenths seen just once and around a tenth held by the top ten. V lost 5 bases and J 2 bases, leaving 15 bases between the germline ends. This CDR3 comprises 15 residues. Per germline, CDR1 MNHEY and CDR2 SMNVEV (reference sequence). The chain uses TRBV27 and TRBJ2-5, with a possible D match to TRBD1 (5 bases). The sequenced sample was peripheral blood. The receptor's source is a man aged 35-49 years with active COVID-19. The CDR3 DNA is TGTGCCAGCAGTCTCGACAGCTGGCGTCAAGAGACCCAGTACTTC. Residues: CASSLDSWRQETQYF.